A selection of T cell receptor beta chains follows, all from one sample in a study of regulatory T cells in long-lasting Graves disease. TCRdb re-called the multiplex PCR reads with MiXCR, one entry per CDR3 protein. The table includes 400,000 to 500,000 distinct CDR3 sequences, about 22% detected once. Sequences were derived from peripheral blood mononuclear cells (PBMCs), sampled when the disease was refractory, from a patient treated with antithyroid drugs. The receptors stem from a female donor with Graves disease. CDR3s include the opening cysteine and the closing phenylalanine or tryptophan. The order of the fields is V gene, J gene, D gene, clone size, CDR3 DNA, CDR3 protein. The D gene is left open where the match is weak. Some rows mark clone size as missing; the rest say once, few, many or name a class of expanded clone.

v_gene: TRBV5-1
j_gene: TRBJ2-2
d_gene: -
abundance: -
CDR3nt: TGCGCCAGCAGCTTGGCCGGCAGGGAGAACACCGGGGAGCTGTTTTTT
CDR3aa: CASSLAGRENTGELFF

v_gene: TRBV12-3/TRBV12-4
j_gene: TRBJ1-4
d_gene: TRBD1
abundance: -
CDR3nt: TGTGCCAGCAGTTACAACCTACAACCCCGGACAGGGGAAAGTGAAAAACTGTTTTTT
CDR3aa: CASSYNLQPRTGESEKLFF

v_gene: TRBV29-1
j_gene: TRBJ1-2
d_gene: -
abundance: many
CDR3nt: TGCAGCGTTGAACAGGATAGCTATGGCTACACCTTC
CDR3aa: CSVEQDSYGYTF

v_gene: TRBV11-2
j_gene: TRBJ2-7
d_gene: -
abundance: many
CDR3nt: TGTGCCAGCAGCTCCTTGAGACAGGCCAGCGAGCAGTACTTC
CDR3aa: CASSSLRQASEQYF

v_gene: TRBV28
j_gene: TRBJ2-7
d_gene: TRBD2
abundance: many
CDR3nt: TGTGCCAGCAGCATTACGGGGGGGGCCCCCTACGAGCAGTACTTC
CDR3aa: CASSITGGAPYEQYF

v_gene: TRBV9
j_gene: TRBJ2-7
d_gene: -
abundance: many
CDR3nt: TGTGCCAGCAGCTTTCGGACAGCCGACTACGAGCAGTACTTC
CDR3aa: CASSFRTADYEQYF

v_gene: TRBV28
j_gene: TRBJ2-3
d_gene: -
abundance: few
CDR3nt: TGTGCCAGCAGTCTGGTGATCGGGTCGTGGGATACGCAGTATTTT
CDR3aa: CASSLVIGSWDTQYF

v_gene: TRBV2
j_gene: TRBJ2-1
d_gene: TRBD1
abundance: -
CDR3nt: TGTGCCAGCAAGCAGGGGGCCAGCTCCTACAATGAGCAGTTCTTC
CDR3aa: CASKQGASSYNEQFF

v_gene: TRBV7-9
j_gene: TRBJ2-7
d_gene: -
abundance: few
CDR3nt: TGTGCCAGCACCAAACAGAGCTCCTACGAGCAGTACTTC
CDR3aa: CASTKQSSYEQYF

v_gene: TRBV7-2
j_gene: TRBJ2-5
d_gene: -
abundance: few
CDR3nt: TGTGCCAGCAGCTTTGGGCAAACTCAAGAGACCCAGTACTTC
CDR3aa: CASSFGQTQETQYF

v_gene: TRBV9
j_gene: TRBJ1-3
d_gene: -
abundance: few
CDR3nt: TGTGCCAGCAGCGAAATCACCTCTGGAAACACCATATATTTT
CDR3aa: CASSEITSGNTIYF

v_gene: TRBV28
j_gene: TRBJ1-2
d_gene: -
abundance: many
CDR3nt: TGTGCCACCAGAATCGACAGCTATGGCTACACCTTC
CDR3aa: CATRIDSYGYTF

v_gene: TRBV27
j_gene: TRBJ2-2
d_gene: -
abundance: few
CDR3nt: TGTGCCAGCAGTTCTGACAGAAACTCCGGGGAGCTGTTTTTT
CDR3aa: CASSSDRNSGELFF

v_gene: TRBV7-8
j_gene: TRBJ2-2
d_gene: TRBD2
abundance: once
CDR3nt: TGTGCCAGCAGCCTGGGACTAGCGGGAGGGAACACCGGGAAGCTGTTTTTT
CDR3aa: CASSLGLAGGNTGKLFF